Below, one TCR beta chain is given with its context. This clone was counted a few times. Its antigen remains undetermined. No base quality information exists; no much larger clone differs at one position. DNA was extracted from blood mononuclear cells, with the same DNA used for both TCR and STAT3 sequencing. An Illumina MiSeq was used to sequence the TCRbeta libraries, yielding an average of approximately 39,000 productive templates per sample. The immunoSEQ assay, which uses multiplex PCR amplification, was used to generate TCRbeta CDR3 libraries. As for the authors' bioinformatics: Repertoire diversity was calculated as previously defined, with values near 0 taken to indicate extremely monoclonal samples. The immuneACCESS repertoire file appears here via TCRdb, limited to in-frame rearrangements. These files lack a portion of the clones; in checked studies, under half of the deficit traces to unresolved V genes, and the cause of the others is not known. That table gives V, J and clone size, and the DNA gave D and trimming. Across this sample there are around 4,700 clones, with around 50% seen only once. The top ten clones comprise more than 80% of the sample.

The CDR3 sequence holds 14 residues, the cysteine and phenylalanine included. Left in the record is the CDR3 DNA by itself, 42 bases read in frame from the first base. V is pruned by 5 bases and J by 3 bases, leaving 5 bases of the junction without a gene match. The germline V gene sets CDR1 to MNHEY and CDR2 to SVGAGI. The sample originates from a study of STAT3 mutations in large granular lymphocyte leukemia (dated by TCRdb to about 2019). With respect to the entire study: In roughly half of the longitudinally sequenced T-LGLL patients, canonical activating STAT3 mutations were detected. Over half of the T-LGLL patients were given one or more immunosuppressive therapy regimens, and approximately 44% of those treated had a hematologic response. Serial deep sequencing of TCRbeta CDR3 and STAT3 was performed in patients with T-cell large granular lymphocyte leukemia to reconstruct clonal hierarchy and dynamics. From an initial cohort of hundreds of LGL patients, some 17 representative T-LGLL cases were chosen for longitudinal sequencing of TCRbeta and STAT3. As controls within the study, a couple of patients with natural killer LGL leukemia were also sequenced longitudinally. For each patient, sequencing was performed at an average of around 4.2 time points, with a range of 2 to 8 samplings.

Paper-wide results and their limitations: Because no samples were available when a clone first appeared, clonal expansion had to be inferred from samplings taken at other points. In several patients, dominant TCR clone burden exceeded STAT3 mutant burden, suggesting STAT3 mutation arose secondarily within a pre-expanded clone. Persisting codominant clonotypes in some patients meant a small but highly pathogenic clone may have been missed. Linking therapy response to changes in TCR clonal burden was complicated by variable intervals between samplings and by differing treatment regimens. TCR clonotype switching after therapy was observed in about 35% of the 18 patients, and all newly emerging clones were found to be STAT3 wild type. Every T-LGLL patient showed at least one immunodominant TCRbeta clonotype, and about half showed multiple immunodominant subclonotypes.

Sequencing was carried out using peripheral blood mononuclear cells. The receptor chain draws on TRBV6-5 and TRBJ2-7, with 9 junctional bases fitting TRBD1. The TCR was taken from a man aged 55 to 70 with T-cell large granular lymphocyte leukemia. Some clones in this sample may be carry-over from other donors' samples. The age is the age at diagnosis. In nucleotide form, the sequence is TGTGCCAGCAGTGTCCCGGGACAGGGCTACGAGCAGTACTTC. It translates to CASSVPGQGYEQYF.